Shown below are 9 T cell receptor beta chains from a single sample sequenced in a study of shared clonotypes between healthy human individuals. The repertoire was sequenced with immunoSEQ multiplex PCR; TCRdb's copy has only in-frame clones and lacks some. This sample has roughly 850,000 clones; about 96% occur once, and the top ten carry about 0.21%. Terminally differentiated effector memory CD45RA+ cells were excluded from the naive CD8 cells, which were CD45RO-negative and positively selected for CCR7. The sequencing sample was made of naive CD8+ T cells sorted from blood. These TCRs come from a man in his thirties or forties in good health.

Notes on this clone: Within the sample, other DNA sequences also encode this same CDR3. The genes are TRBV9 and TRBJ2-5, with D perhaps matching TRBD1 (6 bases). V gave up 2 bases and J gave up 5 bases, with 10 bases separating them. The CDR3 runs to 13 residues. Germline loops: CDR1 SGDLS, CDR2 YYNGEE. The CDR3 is CASSVAGVETQYF. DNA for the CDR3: TGTGCCAGCAGCGTGGCAGGGGTCGAGACCCAGTACTTC.

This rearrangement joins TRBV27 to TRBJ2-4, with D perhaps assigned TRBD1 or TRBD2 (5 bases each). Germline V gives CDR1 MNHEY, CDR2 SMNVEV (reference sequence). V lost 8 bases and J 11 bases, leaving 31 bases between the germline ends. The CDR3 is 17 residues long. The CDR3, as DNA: TGTGCCAGCGCGTCTGCAGACGGGGCCGGACTTACGATGCTTCAGTACTTC. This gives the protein CASASADGAGLTMLQYF.

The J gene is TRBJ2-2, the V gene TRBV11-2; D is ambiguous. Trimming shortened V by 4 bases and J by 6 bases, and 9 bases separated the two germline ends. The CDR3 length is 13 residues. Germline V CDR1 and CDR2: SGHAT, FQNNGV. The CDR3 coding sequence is TGTGCCAGCAGCTGGCGTGGCGCCGGGGAGCTGTTTTTT. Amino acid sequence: CASSWRGAGELFF.

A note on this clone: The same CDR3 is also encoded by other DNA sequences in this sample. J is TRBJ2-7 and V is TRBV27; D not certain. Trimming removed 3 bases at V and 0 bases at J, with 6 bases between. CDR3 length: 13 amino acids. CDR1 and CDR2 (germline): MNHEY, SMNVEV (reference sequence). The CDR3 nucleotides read TGTGCCAGCAGTTTTAGGAGCTCCTACGAGCAGTACTTC. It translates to CASSFRSSYEQYF.

The CDR3 sequence: CASSPAAPQAQYF. CDR3 coding DNA: TGTGCCAGCAGCCCGGCGGCCCCTCAGGCGCAGTATTTT. J is TRBJ2-3 and V is TRBV14; D call uncertain. Germline V gene data show CDR1 as SGHDN and CDR2 as FVKESK. V shed 4 bases and J shed 10 bases, with 15 bases lying between them. The CDR3 is made up of 13 amino acids.

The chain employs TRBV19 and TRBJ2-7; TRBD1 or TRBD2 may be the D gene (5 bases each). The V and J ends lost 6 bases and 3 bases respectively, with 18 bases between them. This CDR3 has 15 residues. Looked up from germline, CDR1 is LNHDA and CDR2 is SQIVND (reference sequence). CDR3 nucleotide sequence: TGTGCCAGTAGCACGGAAGGGGACGGCTACTACGAGCAGTACTTC. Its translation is CASSTEGDGYYEQYF.

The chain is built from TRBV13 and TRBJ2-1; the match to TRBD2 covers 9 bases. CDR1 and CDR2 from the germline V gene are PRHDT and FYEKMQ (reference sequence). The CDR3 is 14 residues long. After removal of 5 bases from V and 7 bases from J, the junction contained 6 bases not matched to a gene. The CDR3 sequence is CASSTLAGANEQFF. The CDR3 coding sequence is TGTGCCAGCAGCACCTTAGCGGGGGCGAATGAGCAGTTCTTC.

The CDR3 coding sequence is TGCGCCAGCAGCCAAGCACAGGGAGACTACGAGCAGTACTTC. Translated: CASSQAQGDYEQYF. V and J are TRBV4-3 and TRBJ2-7; D possibly corresponds to TRBD1 (6 bases). The CDR3 extends over 14 amino acids. Germline loops: CDR1 LGHNA, CDR2 YSLEER. V shed 1 base and J shed 3 bases, with 10 bases lying between them.

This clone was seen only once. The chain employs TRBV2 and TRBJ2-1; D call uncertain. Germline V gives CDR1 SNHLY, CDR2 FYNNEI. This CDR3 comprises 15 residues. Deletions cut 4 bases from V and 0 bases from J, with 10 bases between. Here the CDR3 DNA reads TGTGCCAGCAGTGCTAAAATAGACTCCTACAATGAGCAGTTCTTC. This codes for CASSAKIDSYNEQFF.